This paragraph covers one T cell receptor beta chain sequence. Trimming took 4 bases from V and 7 from J; bases not matched to a gene: 2. Germline-derived CDR1 and CDR2 are SGHRS and YFSETQ. There are 14 residues in the CDR3. These data are taken from a study of blood T cell repertoires in COVID-19. Overall study context: From the United States, Italy and Spain came samples of acute and convalescent COVID-19. PBMCs, B-cell-depleted T cells, or T cells provided the cDNA or gDNA that made up the material.

In the original processing: Using reference gene primer amplification, nucleated cell counts were estimated. The method was immunoSEQ multiplex PCR; TCRdb's version includes in-frame clones alone and lacks a portion of them. That table gives V, J and clone size, and the DNA gave D and trimming. The sample has roughly 150,000 clones, approximately 91% seen once. Specimen: peripheral blood. The clonotype comes from a man aged 18 to 29 with acute or convalescent COVID-19. V usage is TRBV5-1 and J usage is TRBJ1-4; TRBD1 aligns across 12 bases. The CDR3 DNA reads as TGCGCCAGCAGCCGGGACAGGGGGCGTGAAAAACTGTTTTTT. Its protein is CASSRDRGREKLFF.